The TCR beta chain described here comes from a study of cytomegalovirus exposure and HLA in healthy donors (dated by TCRdb to the late 2010s). For context, the study as a whole: The 666 repertoires of the first cohort and the roughly 110 validation repertoires were produced on the same platform, according to a later analysis. To predict cytomegalovirus infection status, the study combined high-throughput TCR immunosequencing, statistical association of individual TCRs with disease status, and machine learning. Besides the first cohort of approximately 710 subjects, a separate validation cohort made up of around 120 different subjects was used. The study aimed to test whether signatures of past pathogen exposure could be identified by cataloging public T cell receptors.

Library generation was performed with the immunoSEQ multiplex PCR assay. The study's processing was this. A statistical classification framework was developed to diagnose cytomegalovirus status using the catalog of TCR beta chain sequences. The immuneACCESS repertoire file appears here via TCRdb, limited to in-frame rearrangements. These files lack a portion of the clones; in checked studies, under half of the deficit traces to unresolved V genes, and the cause of the others is not known. V, J and clone size were drawn from that table, and D and trimming were deduced from the DNA. The sample profile shows roughly 150,000 clones; around 90% of them were found once. The ten largest clonotypes hold 3.3% of the sample. Trimming takes 0 bases off V and 4 bases off J; junction bases not matched to a gene: 5. From a lookup of the germline V gene, CDR1 and CDR2 are SQVTM and ANQGSEA. Reading from cysteine to phenylalanine, the CDR3 counts 14 amino acids. Of all the DNA, just the CDR3 is kept, 42 bases in frame from base 1.

Summary of the overall study and its limitations: In the study, approximately 150 TCR beta chains were listed as associated with cytomegalovirus. Most TCR sequences were observed very rarely across donors, whereas some public TCRs were present in many individuals. The authors suggested that the approach could potentially be extended to other disease states and immunological phenotypes. A later analysis had no HLA typing for the validation cohort, so co-occurrence there was scored across all 120 repertoires. In a later analysis, TCRs clustered in the first cohort were found to also tend to co-occur in the 100 to 150 validation repertoires, with roughly 93% of cluster scores above 0. The classifier was reported to diagnose cytomegalovirus status with high specificity and sensitivity in both the original and validation cohorts. A few of the identified cytomegalovirus-associated TCR beta chains were confirmed in vitro to be specific for cytomegalovirus antigens.

About this clone: The target of this receptor is not known. Base-call qualities are not available, and no considerably larger clone is one nucleotide away.

Donors formed part of the validation cohort, which comprised fewer than 150 subjects and was distinct from the first cohort of under 850 subjects. Material for sequencing was PBMCs. The source of this sequence is a woman younger than 35 in good health and CMV-seropositive. This chain joins TRBV29-1 to TRBJ1-2; 7 central nucleotides agree with TRBD1. The CDR3 is CSVEEEGAGYGYTF. The bases read TGCAGCGTTGAAGAAGAGGGGGCTGGCTATGGCTACACCTTC.